The 9 T cell receptor beta chains in this list originate from one sample, sequenced in a study of cytomegalovirus exposure and HLA in healthy donors. PCR amplification relied on 60 Vbeta primers (plus 13 Jbeta primers). Method: immunoSEQ multiplex PCR; TCRdb's copy keeps in-frame clones and lacks some. The sample shows roughly 120,000 clones, around four fifths of them seen only once. Sequencing was carried out using PBMCs. Receptor source: a man younger than 40 in good health and CMV-seropositive.

The J gene is TRBJ2-7, the V gene TRBV30, with 7 bases fitting TRBD1. The CDR3 sequence is 13 residues long. In germline, CDR1 is GTSNPN, CDR2 SVGIG (reference sequence). V shed 5 bases and J 4 bases; nucleotides not matched to a gene: 8. The CDR3 protein is CAWSSQGFYEQYF. CDR3 coding DNA: TGTGCCTGGTCCTCACAGGGGTTTTACGAGCAGTACTTC.

The chain combines TRBV5-4 with TRBJ1-2; 9 bases align to TRBD1. Germline loops: CDR1 SGHNT, CDR2 YYREEE (reference sequence). The ends lost 2 bases at V and 3 bases at J; junction bases unmatched: 5. The CDR3 is 15 residues long. The CDR3 coding sequence is TGTGCCAGCAGCTTTCCGGGACAGGGAGACTATGGCTACACCTTC. This codes for CASSFPGQGDYGYTF. Full variable domain (rest looked up from reference TRBV5-4 and TRBJ1-2): ETGVTQSPTHLIKTRGQQVTLRCSSQSGHNTVSWYQQALGQGPQFIFQYYREEENGRGNFPPRFSGLQFPNYSSELNVNALELDDSALYLCASSFPGQGDYGYTFGSGTRLTVV.

Notes on this clone: Other DNA sequences within the sample encode an identical CDR3. V is TRBV2 and J is TRBJ2-6; weak D call: TRBD1 (6 bases). This CDR3 has 15 amino acids. Germline V lookup: CDR1 SNHLY, CDR2 FYNNEI. V shed 4 bases and J shed 0 bases, with 7 bases lying between them. The CDR3 reads CASSGQDSGANVLTF. The CDR3 DNA reads as TGTGCCAGCAGTGGACAGGACTCTGGGGCCAACGTCCTGACTTTC.

V is TRBV6-6 and J is TRBJ2-7; no clear D gene. Germline V gives CDR1 MNHNY, CDR2 SVGAGI (reference sequence). This CDR3 spans 16 amino acids. V was trimmed by 4 bases and J by 0 bases, leaving 16 bases between them. This CDR3 is CASSWIERGSSYEQYF. For the CDR3, the DNA is TGTGCCAGCAGTTGGATCGAAAGAGGTAGCTCCTACGAGCAGTACTTC.

This clone was counted only a few times. V and J are TRBV5-6 and TRBJ1-6, with D perhaps matching TRBD1 (5 bases). Germline V CDR1 and CDR2: SGHDT, YYEEEE. The V and J ends lost 4 bases and 0 bases respectively, with 11 bases between them. The CDR3 totals 16 residues. CDR3 sequence: CASSPRQSSYNSPLHF. CDR3 nucleotide sequence: TGTGCCAGCAGCCCGCGACAGAGCTCCTATAATTCACCCCTCCACTTT.

The chain carries TRBV7-6 and TRBJ2-7; 8 bases are shared with TRBD1. J lost 5 bases, V lost 1 base, and 4 bases had no gene match. The CDR3 spans 14 residues. CDR1 is SGHVS and CDR2 is FNYEAQ in the germline V gene. This chain's CDR3 is CASSLGQGINEQYF. Here the CDR3 DNA reads TGTGCCAGCAGCTTAGGACAGGGGATCAACGAGCAGTACTTC.

The CDR3 protein is CASSRQNNQETQYF. DNA for the CDR3: TGTGCCAGTAGTCGACAGAATAACCAAGAGACCCAGTACTTC. This rearrangement joins TRBV19 to TRBJ2-5; D may be TRBD1 (5 bases). The CDR3 has 14 residues. The germline V and J ends were trimmed by 5 bases and 0 bases, with 10 bases remaining between them. CDR1 LNHDA and CDR2 SQIVND come from the germline V gene (reference sequence).

The chain employs TRBV2 and TRBJ1-2; the D gene is possibly TRBD1 (5 bases). Trimming shortened V by 4 bases and J by 1 base, and 16 bases separated the two germline ends. Germline V gene data show CDR1 as SNHLY and CDR2 as FYNNEI. This CDR3 contains 16 residues. This CDR3 reads CASSAAGLRLNYGYTF. The CDR3 DNA is TGTGCCAGCAGTGCGGCGGGACTGCGGCTTAACTATGGCTACACCTTC. The variable domain in full, with the rest retrieved from reference TRBV2 and TRBJ1-2, is EPEVTQTPSHQVTQMGQEVILRCVPISNHLYFYWYRQILGQKVEFLVSFYNNEISEKSEIFDDQFSVERPDGSNFTLKIRSTKLEDSAMYFCASSAAGLRLNYGYTFGSGTRLTVV.

The chain has TRBV4-2 and TRBJ1-1; D ambiguous. CDR1 is LGHNA and CDR2 is YNFKEQ in the germline V gene. V gave up 1 base and J gave up 1 base, with 7 bases separating them. The CDR3 is made up of 14 amino acids. CDR3 nucleotides: TGTGCCAGCAGCCAAGGGGGAGGGAACACTGAAGCTTTCTTT. Encoded protein: CASSQGGGNTEAFF.